Listed below are T cell receptor beta chains from one sample, sequenced in a study of T cells in Graves' hyperthyroidism and ophthalmopathy. In TCRdb, the multiplex PCR reads were re-called with MiXCR into one record per CDR3 protein. The data show 450,000 to 600,000 distinct CDR3 sequences, around 13% seen once. Sequencing used blood. All receptors derive from a woman in her thirties or forties with Graves' hyperthyroidism. CDR3s include the opening cysteine and the closing phenylalanine or tryptophan. Each record gives: V gene, CDR3 protein.

>TRBV2
CASSESGDQPQHF
>TRBV28
CASTTRGAPIYGYTF
>TRBV28
CASSEGSTYEQYF
>TRBV30
CALDRGNQPQHF
>TRBV12-3/TRBV12-4
CASSVLPNLFFDNEQFF
>TRBV3-1
CASSRLAANTGELFF
>TRBV2
CASSEGGLVSNQPQHF
>TRBV3-1
CASSLRTGGMVGELFF
>TRBV2
CASSFGQGAGEQYF
>TRBV6-1
CASAQGAETGELFF
>TRBV20-1
CSARDRGVVSHEQYF